This entry features one TCR beta chain sequence. This clonotype was detected only a few times. Its cognate antigen has yet to be identified. No quality values exist for individual bases; no much larger clone is one base distant. TCRdb lists the instrument as Illumina HiSeq 2500. Quantitative 5'-RACE with molecular barcodes was used to prepare TCR beta libraries. Turning to the authors' computational methods: A new computational method, built on a probabilistic model of VDJ rearrangement, was used to identify disease-linked TCR variants. The public reads were run again by TCRdb, first through fastp at Q25 and then through MiXCR, and only productive beta chains were kept. CDR3 protein duplicates are merged, each entry listing the most common genes and DNA. TCRdb's processing, not the study's, gives the V and J calls here. This sample holds under 450,000 distinct CDR3 sequences; approximately 22% were observed only once. Of the sample, less than 15% falls within the top ten clones.

The CDR3 runs 14 amino acids, cysteine and phenylalanine included. Only the CDR3 portion is preserved as DNA: 42 bases, with reading frame beginning at the first base. Germline trimming: 2 bases from V, 4 bases from J; junction bases outside gene matches: 4. Based on the germline V gene, the CDR1 and CDR2 sequences are MGHRA and YSYEKL. This sample was taken from a study of CD8 T cells in ankylosing spondylitis (dated by TCRdb to the late 2010s). For the wider study: T cell receptor beta repertoires were profiled in healthy donors and ankylosing spondylitis patients so that disease-linked TCR variants could be found. The full study cohort was made up of roughly 25 ankylosing spondylitis patients and fewer than 120 healthy donors. Peripheral blood was sampled, and synovial fluid was additionally collected from ankylosing spondylitis patients.

Findings and caveats that apply to the study as a whole: A CD8+ phenotype was shown by the disease-linked clones, which were found at relatively low frequencies in peripheral blood. The disease-linked clones were reported to be significantly enriched in matched synovial fluid samples from ankylosing spondylitis patients. Some motif variants had previously been reported in the synovial fluid and blood of reactive arthritis patients, which suggests shared mechanisms of disease initiation. A TCR beta motif of 7 or 8 highly homologous amino acid variants appeared characteristic of blood from ankylosing spondylitis patients.

Sequenced sample: blood, either unsorted or a sorted T cell fraction (not recorded which). The chain employs TRBV4-1 and TRBJ2-7; 8 nucleotides in the junction match TRBD2. The TCR comes from a male donor with ankylosing spondylitis or in good health (not recorded which). The CDR3 in this case is CASSQSGLDYEQYF. The DNA is TGCGCCAGCAGCCAATCGGGACTAGATTACGAGCAGTACTTC.